This TCR beta chain was sequenced for a study of blood T cell repertoires in COVID-19. Study-level background: COVID-19 samples, acute and convalescent, were from the United States, Italy and Spain. Sample material is recorded as cDNA or gDNA derived from T cells, B-cell-depleted T cells, or PBMCs.

The CDR3 has 14 residues. How the authors handled the data: Estimation of nucleated cell counts relied on the amplification of reference gene primers. The protocol was immunoSEQ multiplex PCR, while the TCRdb copy is restricted to in-frame clones and leaves out a portion. V and J calls and clone size are copied from that table; D and trimming were computed from the DNA. The sample carries fewer than 150,000 clones, around nine tenths recorded once. The rearrangement links TRBV21-1 to TRBJ2-7; the table names TRBD1, a call not compared with the DNA. TRBV21-1 is labeled a pseudogene. Sequenced: peripheral blood. The clonotype comes from a man aged 50 to 60 with active or convalescent COVID-19. For the CDR3, the DNA is TGTGCCAGCAGCCTCCCGGACAGGGGCTACGAGCAGTACTTC. This codes for CASSLPDRGYEQYF.